These T cell receptor beta chains were read from a single sample in a study of blood T cells in healthy people across ages. TCRdb processed the 5' RACE reads anew with MiXCR; each CDR3 protein has one entry. The sample includes hundreds of thousands of distinct CDR3 sequences, around 24% of them seen just once. The sample also formed part of further work on T cells of mothers and their children.

The sequencing input was blood. The origin of the receptors is a boy younger than 18 in good health. Each CDR3 is given with its conserved first and last residue. Fields, in order: V gene, J gene, clone size, CDR3 length, D gene, CDR3 DNA, CDR3 protein. D genes are given only for firm matches. The size of a clone is reported for some rows only, either as once, few or many, or as a class for expanded clones.

v_call: TRBV24-1; j_call: TRBJ1-6; clone_size: -; cdr3_length: 18; d_call: -; cdr3_nt: TGTGCCACCAGTGATTCCGCCGGGCGGGCAGGGACTGATTCACCCCTCCACTTT; cdr3_aa: CATSDSAGRAGTDSPLHF
v_call: TRBV6-2/TRBV6-3; j_call: TRBJ2-7; clone_size: few; cdr3_length: 16; d_call: TRBD2; cdr3_nt: TGTGCCAGCAGTTTCGCTCCACTAGCGGGGGAGAACGAGCAGTACTTC; cdr3_aa: CASSFAPLAGENEQYF
v_call: TRBV6-6; j_call: TRBJ1-4; clone_size: -; cdr3_length: 13; d_call: -; cdr3_nt: TGTGCCAGCAAGGGGCAGGGTAATGAAAAACTGTTTTTT; cdr3_aa: CASKGQGNEKLFF
v_call: TRBV15; j_call: TRBJ1-1; clone_size: -; cdr3_length: 15; d_call: -; cdr3_nt: TGTGCCACCCTGTCCAGTGGCGGGTTTGCGACTGAAGCTTTCTTT; cdr3_aa: CATLSSGGFATEAFF
v_call: TRBV24-1; j_call: TRBJ1-2; clone_size: few; cdr3_length: 12; d_call: -; cdr3_nt: TGTACCACCAGCTCTCCTGGTGAGGGCTACACCTTC; cdr3_aa: CTTSSPGEGYTF
v_call: TRBV4-3; j_call: TRBJ2-1; clone_size: -; cdr3_length: 15; d_call: -; cdr3_nt: TGCGCCAGCAGCCAAGATTCCCACTTCGACAATGAGCAGTTCTTC; cdr3_aa: CASSQDSHFDNEQFF
v_call: TRBV14; j_call: TRBJ2-6; clone_size: -; cdr3_length: 14; d_call: -; cdr3_nt: TGTGCCAGCAGCCAATGGGCTGGGGCCAACGTCCTGACTTTC; cdr3_aa: CASSQWAGANVLTF
v_call: TRBV28; j_call: TRBJ1-1; clone_size: few; cdr3_length: 14; d_call: -; cdr3_nt: TGTGCCAGCAGTTTTGGCAGCTGGAACACTGAAGCTTTCTTT; cdr3_aa: CASSFGSWNTEAFF
v_call: TRBV20-1; j_call: TRBJ2-7; clone_size: -; cdr3_length: 15; d_call: -; cdr3_nt: TGCAGTGCCCCGCTCGGCGGGGGCGAGTCAAGCGAGCAGTACTTC; cdr3_aa: CSAPLGGGESSEQYF
v_call: TRBV7-2; j_call: TRBJ1-4; clone_size: few; cdr3_length: 15; d_call: TRBD1; cdr3_nt: TGTGCCAGCAGCTTACCCCTTGGTGCAGGGGGAAAACTGTTTTTT; cdr3_aa: CASSLPLGAGGKLFF